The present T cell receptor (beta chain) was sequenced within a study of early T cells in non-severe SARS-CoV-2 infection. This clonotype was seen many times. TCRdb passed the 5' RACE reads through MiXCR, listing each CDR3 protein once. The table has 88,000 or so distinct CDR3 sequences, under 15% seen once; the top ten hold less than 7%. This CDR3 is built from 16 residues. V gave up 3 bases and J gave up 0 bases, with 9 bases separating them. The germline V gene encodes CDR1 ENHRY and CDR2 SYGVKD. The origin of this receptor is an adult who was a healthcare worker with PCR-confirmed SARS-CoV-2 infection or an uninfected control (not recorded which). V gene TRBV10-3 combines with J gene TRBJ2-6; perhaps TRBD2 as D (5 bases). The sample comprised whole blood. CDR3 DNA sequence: TGTGCCATCAGTGATCGGCGGGTCTCTGGGGCCAACGTCCTGACTTTC. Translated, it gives CAISDRRVSGANVLTF.